This T cell receptor (beta chain) was identified in a study of T cell responses to AZD1222 COVID-19 vaccine (dated by TCRdb to about 2021). Regarding the complete study: TCR sequencing was performed for roughly 240 trial participants, of whom roughly 200 were given two doses of AZD1222 and around 26 were given two doses of MenACWY control vaccine. Trial participants were enrolled by age into 18-55, 56-69 and 70-plus year subgroups, with roughly 150, 30 and 60 TCR-sequenced participants respectively.

The full study reports these points: Participants were mostly white British and included more females than males, and it was suggested by the authors that clonal diversity may have been underestimated. Only five or six AZD1222 recipients were SARS-CoV-2 seropositive at baseline, limiting conclusions about previously exposed vaccinees. After two AZD1222 doses, spike-specific TCR breadth and depth were significantly higher than at day 0 and than in MenACWY recipients. Reportedly, almost half of the unique spike-specific TCRs recognized epitopes lying outside the regions that are mutated in the B.1.351 and B.1.1.7 variants. The vaccine-associated CD4 TCRs covered the entire spike protein, and the dominant responses fell in regions 160-218 and 743-854. In the small 56-69-year group, the increase in depth fell short of significance, most likely because of low power. Because no samples from the day 14 peak response were available, repertoires could be characterized only after the peak T cell response.

The germline ends are 8 bases apart after V is trimmed by 2 bases and J by 3 bases. The CDR3 holds 13 amino acids from the cysteine to the phenylalanine. Only CDR3 DNA remains: 39 bases, in frame from the first base. The germline V gene (reference sequence) provides CDR1 MNHNY and CDR2 SVGAGI. The CDR3 regions of human TCRbeta chains were subjected to immunosequencing. In the paper's pipeline: Repertoire TCRs were checked for matches against a reference library of SARS-CoV-2-specific TCRs that had been generated using the MIRA antigen-specificity platform. Breadth meant the fraction of unique TCRs that were SARS-CoV-2-associated, whereas depth meant the fraction of total T cells that were SARS-CoV-2-associated. Using the MIRA data, each spike-specific TCR was assigned both to the spike region to which the TCR was reactive and to a CD4 or CD8 class. Log10-transformed breadth and depth values were compared by one-way ANOVA with Sidak's multiple comparisons tests. TCRdb took this table from immuneACCESS and kept in-frame rearrangements with V and J called. Such tables lack part of the clones; where checked against another copy, unresolved V genes explain under half of the gap, and the rest is unexplained. The V and J calls and clone size are taken from that table; D and trimming were inferred from the DNA. The sample records 190,000 or so clones, more than 75% of which are singletons. The top ten clonotypes cover roughly 26% of the sample.

A remark on this clone: Its specific antigen is unknown. One base away there is no much larger clone; base qualities are not given.

This specimen's time point label, per the study, means: about 28 days (+/-7) after the second vaccine dose. AZD1222 recipients with second doses at about 4 weeks or about 12 weeks were pooled, because spike-specific TCR depth and breadth did not differ between schedules. The vaccinee samples were drawn from two UK trials, COV001 and COV002, one of which was a single-blind randomized controlled phase 2/3 trial testing AZD1222 (ChAdOx1 nCoV-19) in healthy adults. For TCRbeta chain sequencing, PBMC samples were collected from trial participants at day 0 and at day 28 after the second dose. The TCR sequence derives from an adult who received the AZD1222 COVID-19 vaccine. The material sequenced was peripheral blood, taken 28 days after the second AZD1222 dose. The sequence joins TRBV6-6 to TRBJ2-7; the best D guess is TRBD2, with 6 bases matching. This receptor has the CDR3 CASSYAGSYEQYF. At the DNA level, the sequence is TGTGCCAGCAGTTACGCCGGGAGCTACGAGCAGTACTTC.